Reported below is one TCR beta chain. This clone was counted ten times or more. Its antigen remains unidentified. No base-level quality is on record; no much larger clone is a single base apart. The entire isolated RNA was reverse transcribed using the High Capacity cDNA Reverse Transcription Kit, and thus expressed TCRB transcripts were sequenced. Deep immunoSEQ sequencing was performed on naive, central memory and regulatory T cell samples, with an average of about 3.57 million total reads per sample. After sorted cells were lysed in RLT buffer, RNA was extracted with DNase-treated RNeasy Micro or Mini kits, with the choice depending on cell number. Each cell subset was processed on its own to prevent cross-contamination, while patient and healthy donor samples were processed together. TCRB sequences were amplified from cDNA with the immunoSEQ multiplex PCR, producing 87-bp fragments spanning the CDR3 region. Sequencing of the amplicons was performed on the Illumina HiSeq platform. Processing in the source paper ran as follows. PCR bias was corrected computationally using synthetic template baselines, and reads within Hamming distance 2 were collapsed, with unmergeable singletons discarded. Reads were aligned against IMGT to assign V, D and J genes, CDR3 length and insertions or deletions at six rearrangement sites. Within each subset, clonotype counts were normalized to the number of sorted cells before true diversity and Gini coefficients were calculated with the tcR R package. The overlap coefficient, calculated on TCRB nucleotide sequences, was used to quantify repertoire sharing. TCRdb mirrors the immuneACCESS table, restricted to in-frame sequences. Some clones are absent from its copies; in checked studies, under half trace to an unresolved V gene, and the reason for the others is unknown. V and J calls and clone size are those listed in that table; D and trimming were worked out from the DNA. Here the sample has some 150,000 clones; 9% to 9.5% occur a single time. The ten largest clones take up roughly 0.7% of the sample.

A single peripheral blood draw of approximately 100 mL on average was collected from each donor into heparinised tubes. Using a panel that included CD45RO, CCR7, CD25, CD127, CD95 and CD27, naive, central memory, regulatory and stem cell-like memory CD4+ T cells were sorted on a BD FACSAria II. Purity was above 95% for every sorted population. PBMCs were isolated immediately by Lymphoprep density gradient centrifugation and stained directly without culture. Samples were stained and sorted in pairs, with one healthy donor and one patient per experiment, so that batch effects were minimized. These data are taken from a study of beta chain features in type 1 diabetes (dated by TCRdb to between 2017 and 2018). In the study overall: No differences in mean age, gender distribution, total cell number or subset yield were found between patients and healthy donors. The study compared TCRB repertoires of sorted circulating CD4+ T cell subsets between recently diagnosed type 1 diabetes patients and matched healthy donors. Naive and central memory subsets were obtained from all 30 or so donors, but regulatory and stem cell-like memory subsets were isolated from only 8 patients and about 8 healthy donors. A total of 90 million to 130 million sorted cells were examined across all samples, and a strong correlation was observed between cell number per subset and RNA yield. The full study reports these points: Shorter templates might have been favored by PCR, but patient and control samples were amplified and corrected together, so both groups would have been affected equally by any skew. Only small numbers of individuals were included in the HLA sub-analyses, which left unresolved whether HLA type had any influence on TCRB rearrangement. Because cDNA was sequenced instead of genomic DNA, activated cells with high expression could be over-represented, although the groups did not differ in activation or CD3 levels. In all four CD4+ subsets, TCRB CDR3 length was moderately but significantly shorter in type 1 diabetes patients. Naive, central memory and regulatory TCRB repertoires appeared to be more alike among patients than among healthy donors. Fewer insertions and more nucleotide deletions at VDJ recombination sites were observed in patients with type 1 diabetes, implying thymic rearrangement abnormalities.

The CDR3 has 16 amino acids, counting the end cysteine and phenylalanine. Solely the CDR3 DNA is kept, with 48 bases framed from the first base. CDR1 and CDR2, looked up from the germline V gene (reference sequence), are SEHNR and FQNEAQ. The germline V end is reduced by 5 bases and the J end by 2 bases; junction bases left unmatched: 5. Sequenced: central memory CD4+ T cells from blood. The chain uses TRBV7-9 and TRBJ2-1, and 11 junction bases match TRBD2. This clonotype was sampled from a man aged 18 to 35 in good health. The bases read TGTGCCAGCAGCGCGAGACTAGCGGGGACCTACAATGAGCAGTTCTTC. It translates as CASSARLAGTYNEQFF.